This T cell receptor beta chain was sequenced during a study of T cells after yellow fever vaccination. Study conclusions and caveats: The secondary response peaked faster, at day 5 versus 15, but was weaker.

This CDR3 spans 15 amino acids. The V end lost 2 bases, the J end lost 0 bases, and 8 bases lay between the germline ends. CDR1 SGHTA and CDR2 FQGNSA come from the germline V gene. TCR cDNA, made by 5'RACE template switching, carried an added universal primer site and UMIs. TCRdb re-called the 5' RACE reads through MiXCR, storing one row per CDR3 protein. The sample includes hundreds of thousands of distinct CDR3 sequences, around 8.6% of them seen just once. Note on this clonotype: Its antigen is unidentified.

The source material was CD4+ T cells sorted from PBMCs, sampled 5 days after the yellow fever booster vaccination. This TCR derives from a man younger than 30 who received the YFV17D yellow fever vaccine. The rearrangement uses TRBV7-2 and TRBJ1-3; D gene uncertain. CDR3 coding DNA: TGTGCCAGCAGCTTACTACCTCGCTCTGGAAACACCATATATTTT. Amino acid sequence: CASSLLPRSGNTIYF.